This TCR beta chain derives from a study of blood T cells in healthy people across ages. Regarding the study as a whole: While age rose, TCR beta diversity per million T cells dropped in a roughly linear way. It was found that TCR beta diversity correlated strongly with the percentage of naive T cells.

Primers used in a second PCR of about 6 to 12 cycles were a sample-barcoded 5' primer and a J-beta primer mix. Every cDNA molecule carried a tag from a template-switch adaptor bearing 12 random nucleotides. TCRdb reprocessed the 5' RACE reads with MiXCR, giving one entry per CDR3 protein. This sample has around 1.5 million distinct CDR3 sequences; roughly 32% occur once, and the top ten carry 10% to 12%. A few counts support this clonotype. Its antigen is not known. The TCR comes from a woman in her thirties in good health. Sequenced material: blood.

The CDR3 reads CASSFSGSGFGTQYF. DNA of the CDR3: TGCGCCAGCAGCTTCAGCGGCTCGGGGTTTGGTACGCAGTATTTT. The chain couples TRBV5-1 to TRBJ2-3, with a tentative D call TRBD2 (5 bases). The V end was cut by 2 bases, the J end by 8 bases, with 18 bases between. The germline gives CDR1 SGHRS, CDR2 YFSETQ. This CDR3 spans 15 amino acids.